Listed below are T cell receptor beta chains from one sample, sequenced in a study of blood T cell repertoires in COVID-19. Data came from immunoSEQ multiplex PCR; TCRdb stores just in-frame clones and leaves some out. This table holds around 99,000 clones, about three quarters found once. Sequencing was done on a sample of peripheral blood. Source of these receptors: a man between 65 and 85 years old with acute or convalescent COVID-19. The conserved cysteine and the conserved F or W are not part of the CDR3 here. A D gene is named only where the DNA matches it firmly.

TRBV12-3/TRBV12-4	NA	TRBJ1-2	ASSFGGIYGYT
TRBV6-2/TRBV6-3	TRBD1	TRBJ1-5	ASSYPAGTGINDQPQH
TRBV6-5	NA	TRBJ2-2	ASSLGGLGELF
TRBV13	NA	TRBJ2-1	ASSLGPQASYNEQF
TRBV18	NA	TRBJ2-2	ASSPVLAMSNTGELF
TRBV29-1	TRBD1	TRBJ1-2	SVDAREKKGTADDT
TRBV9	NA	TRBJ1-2	ASSPSETDYGYT
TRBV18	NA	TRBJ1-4	ASSPQFEAVWF
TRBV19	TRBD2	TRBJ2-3	ASSILGGGSDTQY
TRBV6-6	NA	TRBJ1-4	ASRTSRTESEKLF
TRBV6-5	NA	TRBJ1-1	ASSYSILDMNTEAF
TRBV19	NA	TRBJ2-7	ASSIRTGSYEQY
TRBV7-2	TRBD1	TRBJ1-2	ASSLTAGTANYGYT
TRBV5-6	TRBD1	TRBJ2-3	ASSSGQGRGSLADTQY
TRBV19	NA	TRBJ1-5	ASSEYRSSQH
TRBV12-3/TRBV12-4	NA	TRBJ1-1	ASVSRATEAF
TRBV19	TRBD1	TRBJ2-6	ASSIRGQTPWGANVLT
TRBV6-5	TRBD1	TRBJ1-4	ASRRDSNEKLF
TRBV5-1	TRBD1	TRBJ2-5	ASSPRPGTGIQETQY
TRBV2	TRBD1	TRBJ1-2	ASSEDRASYGYT
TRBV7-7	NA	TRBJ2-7	AGRTAMSYEQY
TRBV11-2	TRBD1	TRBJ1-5	ASSAGTGENQPQH